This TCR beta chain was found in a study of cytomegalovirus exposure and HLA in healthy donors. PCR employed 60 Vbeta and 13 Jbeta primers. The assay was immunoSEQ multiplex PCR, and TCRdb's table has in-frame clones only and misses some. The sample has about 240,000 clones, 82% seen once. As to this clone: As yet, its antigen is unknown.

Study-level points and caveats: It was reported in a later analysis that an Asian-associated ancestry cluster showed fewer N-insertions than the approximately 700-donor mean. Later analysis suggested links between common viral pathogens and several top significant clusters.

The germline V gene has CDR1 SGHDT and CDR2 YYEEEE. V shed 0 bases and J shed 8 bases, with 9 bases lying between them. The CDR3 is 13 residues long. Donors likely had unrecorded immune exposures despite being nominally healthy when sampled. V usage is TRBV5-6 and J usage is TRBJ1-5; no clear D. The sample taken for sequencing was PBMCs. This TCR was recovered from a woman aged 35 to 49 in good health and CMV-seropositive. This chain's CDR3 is CASSLASDKPQHF. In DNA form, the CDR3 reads TGTGCCAGCAGCTTGGCCTCCGACAAGCCCCAGCATTTT.